This T cell receptor (beta chain) was profiled in a study of T cell responses to AZD1222 COVID-19 vaccine. Study-level results: Repertoires were obtained only post-peak T cell response. Variant regions that are unmutated are reportedly the target of nearly half of spike-specific TCRs.

This clone was detected only once. Its antigen is undetermined. CDR3 size: 16 residues. Germline V gene data show CDR1 as KGHSH and CDR2 as LQKENI. V was shortened by 1 base and J by 0 bases, with 9 bases between the two germline ends. Data came from immunoSEQ multiplex PCR; TCRdb stores just in-frame clones and leaves some out. The table lists roughly 140,000 clones, around nine tenths of them singletons, with less than 1.6% in the top ten. Second-dose schedules of about 4 or about 12 weeks were combined. The clonotype comes from an adult who received the AZD1222 COVID-19 vaccine. V gene TRBV18 combines with J gene TRBJ2-2, with a possible D match to TRBD2 (6 bases). The source material was peripheral blood, sampled 28 days after the second AZD1222 dose. CDR3 DNA: TGTGCCAGCTCACCACTGGGGGGTCCGAACACCGGGGAGCTGTTTTTT. Its translation: CASSPLGGPNTGELFF.